A single T cell receptor beta chain is shown here with its context. Using its own MiXCR run on the RT-PCR reads, TCRdb lists one record per CDR3 protein. Among about a million distinct CDR3 sequences listed, about a sixth were seen once. The data were taken from a study of patients and donors after allogeneic stem cell transplantation. This TCR was sampled from a human donor who was either an allogeneic HSCT recipient or a stem cell or donor lymphocyte infusion donor (not recorded which). It is not recorded whose cells these are; they may come from a transplant donor. Sequenced: blood, either unsorted or a sorted T cell fraction (not recorded which).

The CDR3 DNA reads TGCGCCAGCAGCTATCCTGGACAGCCCCCCTACGAGCAGTACTTC. Protein sequence: CASSYPGQPPYEQYF. The chain combines TRBV5-1 with TRBJ2-7; a possible D gene is TRBD1 (6 bases). Trimming cost V 3 bases and J 2 bases, with 15 bases left between them. The germline CDR1 and CDR2 sequences are SGHRS and YFSETQ. The CDR3 sequence is 15 residues long.